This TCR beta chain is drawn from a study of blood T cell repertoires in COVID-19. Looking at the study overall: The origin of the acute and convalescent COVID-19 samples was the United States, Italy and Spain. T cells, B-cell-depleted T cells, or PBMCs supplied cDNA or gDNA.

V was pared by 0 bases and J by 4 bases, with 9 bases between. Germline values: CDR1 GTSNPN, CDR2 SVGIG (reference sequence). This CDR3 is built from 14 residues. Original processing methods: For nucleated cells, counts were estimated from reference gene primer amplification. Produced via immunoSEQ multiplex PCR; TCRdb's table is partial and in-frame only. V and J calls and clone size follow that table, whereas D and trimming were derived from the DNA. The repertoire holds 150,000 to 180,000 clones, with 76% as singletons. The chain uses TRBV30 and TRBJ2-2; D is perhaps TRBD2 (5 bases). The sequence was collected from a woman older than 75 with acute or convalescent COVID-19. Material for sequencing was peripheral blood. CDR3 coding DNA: TGTGCCTGGAGTGTGGGTGGGAGCACCGGGGAGCTGTTTTTT. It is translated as CAWSVGGSTGELFF.